This TCR beta chain was found in a study of OX40 agonist ivuxolimab in advanced cancers. Study at large: Hepatocellular carcinoma, melanoma, renal cell or head and neck cancer was diagnosed in the dose-escalation patients. Study results and limitations: Normalized T-cell clonal expansion was also low in a subset of nonresponders.

Remarks on this clone: Its matching antigen is unknown.

The germline gives CDR1 SNHLY, CDR2 FYNNEI. This CDR3 is built from 14 residues. Trimming shortened V by 2 bases and J by 8 bases, and 12 bases separated the two germline ends. Here immunoSEQ multiplex PCR was the method, and the copy in TCRdb shows in-frame clones only, minus some. The table lists around 50,000 clones, approximately 86% of them singletons. The gene calls are TRBV2 and TRBJ1-4; D is perhaps TRBD1 (5 bases). The source was CD4+ or CD8+ T cells sorted from blood, collected in a trial of the OX40 agonist ivuxolimab. This sequence originates from an adult with an advanced solid tumor such as melanoma, head and neck, liver or kidney cancer. CDR3 loop: CASSEWGGREKLFF. The CDR3 DNA is TGTGCCAGCAGTGAATGGGGGGGACGGGAAAAACTGTTTTTT.